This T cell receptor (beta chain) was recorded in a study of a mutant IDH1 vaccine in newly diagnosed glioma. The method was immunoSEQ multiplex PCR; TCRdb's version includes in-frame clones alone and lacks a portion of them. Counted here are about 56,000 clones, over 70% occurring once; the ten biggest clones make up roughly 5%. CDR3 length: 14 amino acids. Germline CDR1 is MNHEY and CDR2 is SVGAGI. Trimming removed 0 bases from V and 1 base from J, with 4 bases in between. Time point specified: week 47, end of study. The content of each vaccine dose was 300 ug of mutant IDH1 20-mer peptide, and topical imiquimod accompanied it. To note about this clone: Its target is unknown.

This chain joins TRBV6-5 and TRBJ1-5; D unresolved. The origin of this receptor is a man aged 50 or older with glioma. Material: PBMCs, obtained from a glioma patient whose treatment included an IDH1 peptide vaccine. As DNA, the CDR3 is TGTGCCAGCAGTTACTCTCTGAGCAATCAGCCCCAGCATTTT. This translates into CASSYSLSNQPQHF.